This entry lists 16 T cell receptor beta chains sequenced from one sample in a study of beta chain features in type 1 diabetes. The study, taken as a whole, reports: TCRB CDR3s from Type 1 diabetes patients were moderately but significantly shorter in all four CD4+ subsets.

The authors reverse transcribed all of the isolated RNA, so sequencing captured expressed TCRB transcripts. Assay: immunoSEQ multiplex PCR; the TCRdb copy retains only in-frame clones and omits some. The sample lists about 740,000 clones; around an eighth were seen once. These TCRs are of unknown antigen specificity. The sample comprised naive CD4+ T cells from blood. These TCRs come from a man aged 18 to 29 with type 1 diabetes.

There are a few counts of this clone. The V call is TRBV29-1, the J call TRBJ1-4; D is unclear. The ends were cut back, 4 bases at V and 2 bases at J, with 8 bases in the middle. Per the germline V gene, CDR1 is SQVTM and CDR2 is ANQGSEA. The CDR3 runs to 13 residues. CDR3 nucleotides: TGCAGCGTTGGAGGGATTACTAATGAAAAACTGTTTTTT. Translation gives CSVGGITNEKLFF.

A few counts support this clone. Distinct nucleotide sequences in the sample also encode this CDR3. The chain recombines TRBV30 with TRBJ2-2; perhaps TRBD1 as D (6 bases). The ends were cut back, 5 bases at V and 6 bases at J, with 10 bases in the middle. There are 12 residues in the CDR3. From germline, CDR1 is GTSNPN and CDR2 SVGIG (reference sequence). CDR3 bases: TGTGCCTGGGGGCCAGGGGCCGGGGAGCTGTTTTTT. Translation: CAWGPGAGELFF.

This clone was counted a few times. The chain carries TRBV7-9 and TRBJ2-1; D perhaps matches TRBD2 (6 bases). Germline V gene data show CDR1 as SEHNR and CDR2 as FQNEAQ (reference sequence). The CDR3 extends over 13 amino acids. V lost 5 bases to trimming and J lost 9 bases, with 14 bases between them. In nucleotides, the CDR3 is TGTGCCAGCAGCGTAATTAGCGGCCGTGAGCAGTTCTTC. Protein: CASSVISGREQFF.

The chain uses TRBV10-3 and TRBJ1-1; 7 nucleotides line up with TRBD1. This CDR3 comprises 16 residues. Germline V lookup: CDR1 ENHRY, CDR2 SYGVKD. V was clipped by 6 bases and J by 1 base; unmatched bases: 11. The DNA of the CDR3 is TGTGCCATCAGCTCGACGAGAGGGGGCCCGAACACTGAAGCTTTCTTT. This sequence encodes CAISSTRGGPNTEAFF.

The chain couples TRBV6-6 to TRBJ1-6; D not certain. In germline, CDR1 is MNHNY, CDR2 SVGAGI (reference sequence). Trimming took off 2 bases at V and 9 bases at J, with 11 bases between the two ends. The CDR3 is made up of 14 amino acids. The CDR3 bases are TGTGCCAGCAGTTACAAAGGAGGCAGTTCACCCCTCCACTTT. Amino acid sequence: CASSYKGGSSPLHF.

This clone turned up a few times. The J gene is TRBJ1-6, the V gene TRBV11-3; 11 bases are shared with TRBD1. This CDR3 has 14 amino acids. V lost 1 base, J lost 10 bases, and 0 bases stayed unmatched. Germline CDR1 is SGHNT and CDR2 is YENEEA. The CDR3 DNA is TGTGCCAGCAGCTTAGGGACAGGGGGCTCACCCCTCCACTTT. This sequence encodes CASSLGTGGSPLHF. Drawing the rest from reference TRBV11-3 and TRBJ1-6, the complete variable domain is EAGVVQSPRYKIIEKKQPVAFWCNPISGHNTLYWYLQNLGQGPELLIRYENEEAVDDSQLPKDRFSAERLKGVDSTLKIQPAELGDSAVYLCASSLGTGGSPLHFGNGTRLTVT.

This clone was counted between two and nine times. The CDR3 nucleotides read TGCGCCAGCAGCCCCTCCCAGGGATTCGGAACTGAAGCTTTCTTT. Protein product: CASSPSQGFGTEAFF. The gene calls are TRBV5-1 and TRBJ1-1, with a tentative D call TRBD1 (5 bases). Germline assignment: CDR1 SGHRS and CDR2 YFSETQ. The CDR3 is made up of 15 amino acids. V dropped 4 bases and J dropped 5 bases, with 18 bases sitting between them.

The rearrangement links TRBV2 to TRBJ2-7; TRBD1 is a possible D gene (5 bases). The CDR3 has 13 amino acids. Looked up from germline, CDR1 is SNHLY and CDR2 is FYNNEI. V was trimmed by 8 bases and J by 5 bases, leaving 16 bases between them. This chain's CDR3 is CASFPDIVHEQYF. CDR3 in DNA: TGTGCCAGCTTTCCGGACATAGTCCACGAGCAGTACTTC. Variable domain in full (rest from reference TRBV2 and TRBJ2-7): EPEVTQTPSHQVTQMGQEVILRCVPISNHLYFYWYRQILGQKVEFLVSFYNNEISEKSEIFDDQFSVERPDGSNFTLKIRSTKLEDSAMYFCASFPDIVHEQYFGPGTRLTVT.

Remarks on this clone: Other DNA sequences in this specimen translate into the identical CDR3. The chain combines TRBV9 with TRBJ2-5; tentatively, D is TRBD1 or TRBD2 (5 bases each). The CDR3 has 14 residues. V was pared by 0 bases and J by 5 bases, with 11 bases between. Germline loops: CDR1 SGDLS, CDR2 YYNGEE. Written as DNA, the CDR3 is TGTGCCAGCAGCGTAGACCGGGGCCGCGAGACCCAGTACTTC. This sequence encodes CASSVDRGRETQYF.

The CDR3 DNA reads TGCGCCAGCAGCCAAGGACCACAGGTGGGGGAGACCCAGTACTTC. Its protein product is CASSQGPQVGETQYF. This sequence joins TRBV4-1 and TRBJ2-5; a possible D gene is TRBD1 (5 bases). Trimming cost V 1 base and J 5 bases, with 14 bases left between them. Germline CDR1 is MGHRA and CDR2 is YSYEKL. The CDR3 totals 15 residues.

The J gene is TRBJ2-7, the V gene TRBV6-5; TRBD1 aligns across 7 bases. The length of the CDR3 is 15 residues. After removal of 2 bases from V and 3 bases from J, the junction contained 7 bases not matched to a gene. Germline CDR1 is MNHEY and CDR2 is SVGAGI. This CDR3 is CASSYGLGQLYEQYF. Here the CDR3 DNA reads TGTGCCAGCAGTTACGGCTTGGGACAGCTCTACGAGCAGTACTTC.

The chain employs TRBV30 and TRBJ2-3; 10 positions match TRBD2. V was clipped by 0 bases and J by 5 bases; unmatched bases: 14. This CDR3 is 18 amino acids long. Germline loops: CDR1 GTSNPN, CDR2 SVGIG (reference sequence). The CDR3 protein is CAWSVRGGAGGLKDTQYF. In DNA form, the CDR3 reads TGTGCCTGGAGTGTACGGGGCGGAGCGGGGGGGCTGAAAGATACGCAGTATTTT.

The chain joins TRBV27 to TRBJ1-6; possible D gene TRBD1, 5 bases. The CDR3 totals 14 residues. In germline, CDR1 is MNHEY, CDR2 SMNVEV (reference sequence). Trimming took off 1 base at V and 7 bases at J, with 8 bases between the two ends. Here the CDR3 DNA reads TGTGCCAGCAGTTTATTGGGGGGGAATTCACCCCTCCACTTT. Its translation is CASSLLGGNSPLHF.

The V gene is TRBV29-1, the J gene TRBJ1-2; 7 bases map to TRBD1. Germline V CDR1 and CDR2: SQVTM, ANQGSEA. This CDR3 has 12 amino acids. V shed 4 bases, J shed 8 bases, and the junction held 7 bases outside the gene matches. The CDR3 DNA reads TGCAGCGTTGCTACAGGGGTTGGGGGCTACACCTTC. Translation: CSVATGVGGYTF.

The chain uses TRBV27 and TRBJ2-2; D call uncertain. Trimming pared 3 bases from V and 0 bases from J, leaving 8 bases between. Per the germline V gene, CDR1 is MNHEY and CDR2 is SMNVEV (reference sequence). This CDR3 has 15 amino acids. The CDR3: CASSLGSANTGELFF. In DNA form, the CDR3 reads TGTGCCAGCAGTTTGGGATCCGCGAACACCGGGGAGCTGTTTTTT.

V is TRBV28 and J is TRBJ2-7; D is unclear. CDR1 is MDHEN, CDR2 SYDVKM, per germline. V lost 8 bases, J lost 2 bases, and 13 bases lay in between. The length of the CDR3 is 13 residues. The CDR3 loop reads CASAPRGPYEQYF. The CDR3 region has the DNA TGTGCCAGCGCGCCGCGTGGACCCTACGAGCAGTACTTC.